This T cell receptor (beta chain) was obtained from a study of regulatory T cells in long-lasting Graves disease. General observations from the study: Gene preferences differed: TRBV28, TRBJ1-2, TRBJ2-5 in persistent cases.

The V gene lost 4 bases and the J gene lost 8 bases, with 17 bases spanning the gap. Germline values: CDR1 MNHEY, CDR2 SMNVEV (reference sequence). The CDR3 is 14 amino acids. Time point described: newly diagnosed GD, antithyroid drugs for less than 3 months. Isolated PBMC RNA provided the starting material for the TCR library. In building TCR beta libraries, iRepertoire HTBI primers were used together with Arm-PCR of CDR3 regions. TCRdb reanalysed the multiplex PCR reads using MiXCR and keeps one entry per CDR3 protein. The table records roughly 430,000 distinct CDR3 sequences, about 16% of them present only once. On this clonotype: Its antigen is unidentified.

This sample was also put to use in a study of T cells in Graves' hyperthyroidism and ophthalmopathy.

The sample consisted of peripheral blood mononuclear cells (PBMCs), taken at new diagnosis, from a patient treated with antithyroid drugs. The TCR was taken from a woman in her 30s with Graves disease. The J gene is TRBJ1-2, the V gene TRBV27; unclear D gene. CDR3 nucleotides: TGTGCCAGCAGTTCCGCCTCCCAGGTGAGGGGCTACACCTTC. It yields the protein CASSSASQVRGYTF.